This T cell receptor beta chain is drawn from a study of radiotherapy plus CTLA-4 blockade in lung cancer. Study information: In under 20% of patients, objective responses were seen; 31% had disease control. Whole-study findings and limits: In blood, after radiotherapy plus ipilimumab, tumor-derived TCR clones expanded. Early clonal dynamics of blood T cells, together with interferon-beta, were reported as the best response predictor.

Comment on this clone: Its antigen is as yet unknown.

Looked up from germline, CDR1 is MNHEY and CDR2 is SMNVEV (reference sequence). Trimming cost V 9 bases and J 4 bases; bases outside gene matches: 8. The CDR3 totals 14 residues. Method: immunoSEQ multiplex PCR; TCRdb's copy keeps in-frame clones and lacks some. This table holds about 48,000 clones, approximately 86% found once. The study treated chemo-refractory metastatic non-small-cell lung cancer patients with focal radiation plus ipilimumab CTLA-4 blockade. The source is a human donor with non-small cell lung cancer that progressed on radiotherapy plus ipilimumab. Some clones in this sample may be carry-over from other donors' samples. V gene TRBV27 combines with J gene TRBJ1-4; 7 bases fit TRBD1. Specimen: peripheral blood, collected from a patient treated with radiotherapy plus ipilimumab. The CDR3 DNA follows: TGTGCCAGTAGCCGGGACAGAAATAATGAAAAACTGTTTTTT. Translating it yields CASSRDRNNEKLFF.